Below are 24 T cell receptor beta chains sequenced from a single sample in a study of T cells in Graves' hyperthyroidism and ophthalmopathy. The CDR3 regions of TCR beta were amplified from RNA transcripts. The HTBI primer set drove a first-round RT-PCR of the TCR CDR3. TCRdb ran MiXCR on the multiplex PCR reads and lists one entry per CDR3 protein. The sample yields some 500,000 distinct CDR3 sequences, around an eighth seen once. Sequences were obtained from blood. Source of these receptors: a woman between 18 and 30 years old with Graves' hyperthyroidism.

The table lists this clonotype with many counts. The V and J genes are TRBV12-3 or TRBV12-4 and TRBJ2-1; 14 bases match TRBD2. This CDR3 is 19 amino acids long. V lost 5 bases to trimming and J lost 0 bases; unmatched junction nucleotides: 9. CDR3 residues: CASSLRLAGGPGSYNEQFF. The CDR3 DNA follows: TGTGCCAGCAGTCTACGACTAGCGGGAGGGCCGGGCTCCTACAATGAGCAGTTCTTC.

There are many counts of this clonotype. The rearrangement joins TRBV3-1 to TRBJ2-3; the match to TRBD1 covers 8 bases. J lost 2 bases, V lost 0 bases, and 4 bases had no gene match. Germline assignment: CDR1 LGHDT and CDR2 YNNKEL (reference sequence). The CDR3 has 16 residues. The CDR3 nucleotides read TGTGCCAGCAGCCAAGATGGGGGACAGGACACAGATACGCAGTATTTT. Its protein product is CASSQDGGQDTDTQYF.

This clonotype was seen at least ten times. In DNA form, the CDR3 reads TGTGCCAGCAGTTTAATAAGTGGGACTAGCGGGAGACTGGAGTATTTT. This gives the protein CASSLISGTSGRLEYF. V and J are TRBV6-1 and TRBJ2-3; 14 bases align to TRBD2. V shed 5 bases and J 13 bases; nucleotides not matched to a gene: 14. The CDR3 loop spans 16 amino acids. Per germline, CDR1 MNHNS and CDR2 SASEGT.

This clonotype was counted many times. The chain recombines TRBV30 with TRBJ2-2; D gene uncertain. Germline CDR1 is GTSNPN and CDR2 is SVGIG (reference sequence). Trimming cost V 0 bases and J 7 bases, with 3 bases left between them. The CDR3 has 11 amino acids. The CDR3 coding sequence is TGTGCCTGGAGTGTGGGCGGGGAGCTGTTTTTT. It codes for CAWSVGGELFF.

In this sample, this clonotype turned up many times. V is TRBV20-1 and J is TRBJ2-3, with 7 nucleotides matching TRBD2. The CDR3 extends over 13 amino acids. Trimming cost V 6 bases and J 0 bases; bases outside gene matches: 3. Per germline, CDR1 DFQATT and CDR2 SNEGSKA (reference sequence). CDR3 sequence: CSAASGSTDTQYF. In DNA, the CDR3 is TGCAGTGCAGCTAGCGGAAGCACAGATACGCAGTATTTT.

This clonotype has ten or more counts. The V gene is TRBV6-2 or TRBV6-3, the J gene TRBJ2-3, with 7 bases fitting TRBD2. V gave up 0 bases and J gave up 6 bases; unmatched junction bases: 6. This CDR3 comprises 15 residues. The V gene's germline CDR1 is MNHEY and CDR2 SVGEGT. The CDR3 loop is CASSYSAGAGDTQYF. The DNA of the CDR3 is TGTGCCAGCAGTTACTCTGCGGGAGCAGGGGATACGCAGTATTTT.

The chain recombines TRBV12-3 or TRBV12-4 with TRBJ2-2, with D tentatively TRBD1 (6 bases). The CDR3 totals 15 residues. The germline V and J ends were trimmed by 6 bases and 1 base, with 12 bases remaining between them. CDR3 protein: CASRDRVGNTGELFF. The CDR3 DNA reads as TGTGCCAGCAGGGACAGAGTCGGGAACACCGGGGAGCTGTTTTTT.

Only a few counts were recorded for this clonotype. The chain recombines TRBV6-1 with TRBJ1-1, with no clear D. This CDR3 spans 14 amino acids. Germline V gives CDR1 MNHNS, CDR2 SASEGT. Trimming cost V 5 bases and J 4 bases, with 14 bases left between them. CDR3 DNA sequence: TGTGCCAGCAGTAGGAACATGGCTGGCACTGAAGCTTTCTTT. It encodes CASSRNMAGTEAFF.

V is TRBV29-1 and J is TRBJ1-4, with D hard to call. CDR1 and CDR2 from the germline V gene are SQVTM and ANQGSEA. V was cut by 6 bases and J by 7 bases, with 12 bases left in between. CDR3 length: 12 residues. DNA of the CDR3: TGCAGCGTGAGTCTACCTAGTGAAAAACTGTTTTTT. Translated: CSVSLPSEKLFF.

This clonotype was observed at least ten times. The chain couples TRBV6-1 to TRBJ2-3; the match to TRBD1 covers 8 bases. Losses at the gene ends were 4 bases for V and 4 bases for J; bases not matched to a gene: 10. Germline CDR1 reads MNHNS; CDR2 reads SASEGT. This CDR3 has 16 residues. The CDR3 loop reads CASSVAQGAAADTQYF. The CDR3 coding sequence is TGTGCCAGCAGTGTGGCGCAGGGGGCTGCGGCAGATACGCAGTATTTT.

There are many counts of this clonotype. The CDR3 region has the DNA TGCGCCAGCAGCTCGGGAGGGACAGGGATGAATACGCAGTATTTT. Its protein is CASSSGGTGMNTQYF. The chain couples TRBV5-1 to TRBJ2-3; possibly TRBD1 for D (9 bases). The CDR3 is 15 residues long. Germline CDR1 SGHRS, CDR2 YFSETQ. The V gene lost 3 bases and the J gene lost 7 bases, with 18 bases spanning the gap.

This clonotype was recorded at least ten times. The genes are TRBV2 and TRBJ2-3; D remains unclear. The CDR3 contains 12 residues. V was trimmed by 6 bases and J by 6 bases, leaving 10 bases between them. Germline lookup yields CDR1 SNHLY and CDR2 FYNNEI. The CDR3 DNA follows: TGTGCCAGCAGGCTTTACTCCGATACGCAGTATTTT. Translation: CASRLYSDTQYF.

This clonotype was seen more than once but under ten times. The J gene is TRBJ1-1, the V gene TRBV29-1, with unresolved D. The CDR3 is made up of 12 amino acids. Trimming took 7 bases from V and 7 from J, leaving 16 bases between them. Per the germline V gene, CDR1 is SQVTM and CDR2 is ANQGSEA. CDR3 sequence (DNA): TGCAGCGGAAGAGGACCGGCGATTGAAGCTTTCTTT. Its translation is CSGRGPAIEAFF.

This clonotype was found a few times. This rearrangement joins TRBV12-3 or TRBV12-4 to TRBJ1-5; tentative D call: TRBD1 (6 bases). This CDR3 region has 13 residues. V was cut by 3 bases and J by 6 bases, with 9 bases left in between. The CDR3 loop is CASSFGGPQPQHF. The CDR3 coding sequence is TGTGCCAGCAGTTTTGGGGGGCCTCAGCCCCAGCATTTT.

The chain uses TRBV5-6 and TRBJ2-7; D is ambiguous. This CDR3 is built from 13 residues. CDR1 and CDR2 (germline): SGHDT, YYEEEE. V was trimmed by 4 bases and J by 7 bases, leaving 15 bases between them. The DNA for the CDR3 is TGTGCCAGCAGCGACCGGGTCCTTCGGGAGCAGTACTTC. Translation: CASSDRVLREQYF. Combining the CDR3 with reference TRBV5-6 and TRBJ2-7 gives the whole variable domain DAGVTQSPTHLIKTRGQQVTLRCSPKSGHDTVSWYQQALGQGPQFIFQYYEEEERQRGNFPDRFSGHQFPNYSSELNVNALLLGDSALYLCASSDRVLREQYFGPGTRLTVT.

In its sample, this clonotype was seen many times. This sequence joins TRBV12-3 or TRBV12-4 and TRBJ2-5, with D maybe TRBD2 (6 bases). The CDR3 sequence is 14 residues long. V was cut by 5 bases and J by 5 bases, with 15 bases left in between. CDR3 protein: CASSPRGFAETQYF. As DNA, the CDR3 is TGTGCCAGCAGTCCCCGGGGGTTTGCCGAGACCCAGTACTTC.

This clonotype has at least ten counts. The rearrangement links TRBV19 to TRBJ1-1; D unresolved. This CDR3 spans 11 amino acids. Germline CDR1 reads LNHDA; CDR2 reads SQIVND (reference sequence). V was shortened by 3 bases and J by 4 bases, with 3 bases between the two germline ends. The CDR3 DNA reads TGTGCCAGTAGTATGAGCACTGAAGCTTTCTTT. Protein product: CASSMSTEAFF. Full variable domain (outside the CDR3, taken from reference TRBV19 and TRBJ1-1): DGGITQSPKYLFRKEGQNVTLSCEQNLNHDAMYWYRQDPGQGLRLIYYSQIVNDFQKGDIAEGYSVSREKKESFPLTVTSAQKNPTAFYLCASSMSTEAFFGQGTRLTVV.

This clonotype has a count of ten or more. This chain connects TRBV6-1 to TRBJ1-2; 9 bases are shared with TRBD1. CDR1 and CDR2 (germline): MNHNS, SASEGT. The CDR3 extends over 14 amino acids. V was pared by 5 bases and J by 8 bases, with 9 bases of the junction left unmatched. The CDR3 DNA is TGTGCCAGCAGTCTCCGGACAGGGGCCCTGGGCTACACCTTC. Encoded protein: CASSLRTGALGYTF.

The chain couples TRBV7-9 to TRBJ1-4; D may be TRBD1 (5 bases). The CDR3 has 15 amino acids. CDR1 SEHNR and CDR2 FQNEAQ come from the germline V gene (reference sequence). Trimming took off 5 bases at V and 3 bases at J, with 13 bases between the two ends. CDR3 region: CASSLSQGSNEKLFF. Written as DNA, the CDR3 is TGTGCCAGCAGCCTAAGTCAGGGATCTAATGAAAAACTGTTTTTT.

The rearrangement links TRBV7-3 to TRBJ2-2; D is possibly TRBD2 (5 bases). CDR1 is SGHTA and CDR2 is FQGTGA in the germline V gene. Trimming took 6 bases from V and 0 from J, leaving 8 bases between them. The length of the CDR3 is 14 residues. CDR3 in DNA: TGTGCCAGCAGGTCTAGCACGAACACCGGGGAGCTGTTTTTT. Its protein product is CASRSSTNTGELFF.

This clonotype was picked up many times. This chain joins TRBV12-3 or TRBV12-4 and TRBJ2-1, with D unresolved. V shed 7 bases and J shed 1 base, with 11 bases lying between them. The CDR3 length is 14 residues. The CDR3 loop reads CASIPLRSYNEQFF. In DNA, the CDR3 is TGTGCCAGCATTCCTCTTAGATCCTACAATGAGCAGTTCTTC.

This clonotype was detected many times. The V and J genes are TRBV3-1 and TRBJ1-4, with TRBD1 identical over 7 bases. The CDR3 loop spans 18 amino acids. Germline lookup yields CDR1 LGHDT and CDR2 YNNKEL (reference sequence). V lost 5 bases and J lost 8; bases outside the gene matches: 20. Here the CDR3 reads CASSTRQGLRDEAEKLFF. The CDR3 DNA reads TGTGCCAGCAGCACCCGACAGGGTCTGAGGGACGAGGCGGAAAAACTGTTTTTT.

V and J are TRBV6-1 and TRBJ1-2; a weak D match, TRBD1 (5 bases). This CDR3 is 14 amino acids long. Looked up from germline, CDR1 is MNHNS and CDR2 is SASEGT. The V and J ends lost 6 bases and 5 bases respectively, with 16 bases between them. CDR3 residues: CASSEGTKLYGYTF. CDR3 in DNA: TGTGCCAGCAGCGAGGGGACCAAGCTTTATGGCTACACCTTC.

This clonotype was detected many times. The genes are TRBV19 and TRBJ1-2; TRBD1 matches at 7 bases. The V gene's germline CDR1 is LNHDA and CDR2 SQIVND (reference sequence). Trimming at V came to 9 bases and at J to 8 bases, leaving 12 bases not matched to a gene. This CDR3 comprises 13 residues. The CDR3 spells CASSPRDSIGYTF. The CDR3 nucleotides are TGTGCCAGCTCCCCGAGGGACAGTATCGGCTACACCTTC.